These T cell receptor beta chains were read from a single sample in a study of blood T cell repertoires in COVID-19. Some clones are missing from TCRdb's copy, which holds only in-frame ones; the method was immunoSEQ multiplex PCR. The data contain approximately 250,000 clones, around 90% of them singletons. The sequencing sample was made of PBMCs or T cells enriched from blood (not recorded which). The receptors originated from a woman in her sixties or seventies in a cohort exposed to, infected with or recovered from COVID-19 (not recorded which). The CDR3 runs from the conserved cysteine through the conserved F or W. D genes are given only for firm matches. Clone size is shown for a subset of rows, as once, few, many or a class of expanded clone.

J: TRBJ1-2; D: TRBD1; V: TRBV30; size: -; CDR3: CAWSPRGLRGYTF; DNA: TGTGCCTGGAGTCCTAGGGGGCTCAGGGGCTACACCTTC
J: TRBJ1-2; D: -; V: TRBV7-2; size: -; CDR3: CASSLEAGLAGYGYTF; DNA: TGTGCCAGCAGCTTAGAGGCGGGACTTGCAGGCTATGGCTACACCTTC
J: TRBJ2-7; D: TRBD1; V: TRBV28; size: -; CDR3: CASRQGSTYEQYF; DNA: TGTGCCAGTCGACAGGGGTCAACCTACGAGCAGTACTTC
J: TRBJ2-3; D: TRBD1; V: TRBV28; size: -; CDR3: CASSAPGQVLADTQYF; DNA: TGTGCCAGCAGCGCCCCCGGACAGGTTCTAGCAGATACGCAGTATTTT
J: TRBJ2-1; D: -; V: TRBV30; size: -; CDR3: CAWRQTGSGNEQFF; DNA: TGTGCCTGGCGCCAGACGGGTAGCGGAAATGAGCAGTTCTTC
J: TRBJ2-1; D: -; V: TRBV5-4; size: -; CDR3: CASSFTPSSYNEQFF; DNA: TGTGCCAGCAGCTTTACACCCAGCTCCTACAATGAGCAGTTCTTC
J: TRBJ2-7; D: -; V: TRBV5-1; size: -; CDR3: CASSSLGGSDAEQYF; DNA: TGCGCCAGCAGCTCATTGGGGGGTTCTGATGCCGAGCAGTACTTC
J: TRBJ2-1; D: TRBD2; V: TRBV5-4; size: -; CDR3: CASSLGLAVDYNEQFF; DNA: TGTGCCAGCAGCCTGGGGCTAGCGGTCGACTACAATGAGCAGTTCTTC
J: TRBJ2-7; D: -; V: TRBV18; size: -; CDR3: CASSPGGAVYEQYF; DNA: TGTGCCAGCTCACCAGGGGGCGCCGTTTACGAGCAGTACTTC
J: TRBJ1-1; D: -; V: TRBV5-1; size: -; CDR3: CASSLQSTAYTEAFF; DNA: TGCGCCAGCAGCTTACAGTCTACGGCTTACACTGAAGCTTTCTTT
J: TRBJ1-2; D: -; V: TRBV9; size: -; CDR3: CASSVGGYGYTF; DNA: TGTGCCAGCAGCGTAGGAGGATATGGCTACACCTTC
J: TRBJ2-1; D: -; V: TRBV2; size: -; CDR3: CASSESARTYNEQFF; DNA: TGTGCCAGCAGTGAATCAGCGAGAACCTACAATGAGCAGTTCTTC
J: TRBJ1-2; D: TRBD1; V: TRBV7-2; size: -; CDR3: CASSFDRETGGYTF; DNA: TGTGCCAGCAGCTTTGACAGGGAAACCGGTGGCTACACCTTC
J: TRBJ1-3; D: TRBD1; V: TRBV13; size: -; CDR3: CASSLGGQVAGNTIYF; DNA: TGTGCCAGCAGCTTAGGGGGACAGGTTGCGGGAAACACCATATATTTT
J: TRBJ1-6; D: TRBD1; V: TRBV6-5; size: -; CDR3: CASSGWDRIEPLHF; DNA: TGTGCCAGCAGCGGCTGGGACAGGATAGAACCCCTCCACTTT
J: TRBJ1-1; D: -; V: TRBV18; size: -; CDR3: CASSYGANTEAFF; DNA: TGTGCCAGCTCATATGGGGCGAACACTGAAGCTTTCTTT
J: TRBJ2-2; D: -; V: TRBV7-9; size: -; CDR3: CASSWTGGSTGELFF; DNA: TGTGCCAGCAGCTGGACAGGAGGGAGCACCGGGGAGCTGTTTTTT
J: TRBJ2-5; D: -; V: TRBV27; size: -; CDR3: CASRSYRGGRETQYF; DNA: TGTGCCAGCAGATCCTACAGGGGAGGAAGAGAGACCCAGTACTTC
J: TRBJ2-3; D: TRBD2; V: TRBV29-1; size: -; CDR3: CSAMGLAASADTQYF; DNA: TGCAGCGCTATGGGACTAGCGGCATCGGCAGATACGCAGTATTTT
J: TRBJ2-3; D: -; V: TRBV5-1; size: -; CDR3: CASSALSRSEQYF; DNA: TGCGCCAGCAGCGCCTTATCCAGAAGTGAGCAGTATTTT
J: TRBJ2-7; D: -; V: TRBV5-1; size: -; CDR3: CASSLESLASYEQYF; DNA: TGCGCCAGCAGCTTGGAAAGTCTAGCGTCCTACGAGCAGTACTTC
J: TRBJ1-2; D: -; V: TRBV5-1; size: -; CDR3: CASSLDGTYGYTF; DNA: TGCGCCAGCAGCTTGGACGGGACATATGGCTACACCTTC
J: TRBJ1-5; D: -; V: TRBV28; size: few; CDR3: CASSSNRYGNQPQHF; DNA: TGTGCCAGCAGTTCGAACAGGTATGGCAATCAGCCCCAGCATTTT
J: TRBJ2-1; D: TRBD2; V: TRBV7-8; size: -; CDR3: CASSPGLAVNYNEQFF; DNA: TGTGCCAGCAGCCCGGGACTAGCAGTAAATTACAATGAGCAGTTCTTC
J: TRBJ2-1; D: TRBD2; V: TRBV19; size: -; CDR3: CASSIASGGPYNEQFF; DNA: TGTGCCAGTAGTATAGCAAGCGGGGGACCCTACAATGAGCAGTTCTTC
J: TRBJ2-5; D: TRBD2; V: TRBV4-1; size: -; CDR3: CASSQGAGTSGSSYETQYF; DNA: TGCGCCAGCAGCCAAGGGGCCGGGACTAGCGGGAGTTCGTATGAGACCCAGTACTTC
J: TRBJ1-2; D: -; V: TRBV19; size: -; CDR3: CASSTGGYGYTF; DNA: TGTGCCAGTAGTACCGGAGGGTATGGCTACACCTTC
J: TRBJ2-3; D: -; V: TRBV19; size: -; CDR3: CASRTPASADTQYF; DNA: TGTGCCAGTAGGACCCCGGCTAGTGCGGATACGCAGTATTTT
J: TRBJ1-5; D: -; V: TRBV29-1; size: -; CDR3: CSVMTQGSNQPQHF; DNA: TGCAGCGTTATGACCCAGGGAAGCAATCAGCCCCAGCATTTT
J: TRBJ1-4; D: -; V: TRBV19; size: -; CDR3: CASADSPLEKLFF; DNA: TGTGCCAGCGCGGACAGTCCCCTAGAAAAACTGTTTTTT
J: TRBJ2-2; D: TRBD2; V: TRBV7-9; size: -; CDR3: CASSLASGSTTGELFF; DNA: TGTGCCAGCAGCTTGGCTAGCGGGAGTACCACCGGGGAGCTGTTTTTT
J: TRBJ2-7; D: -; V: TRBV18; size: -; CDR3: CASSPWGPVPDSYEQYF; DNA: TGTGCCAGCTCACCCTGGGGCCCAGTGCCGGACTCCTACGAGCAGTACTTC
J: TRBJ1-6; D: -; V: TRBV11-2; size: -; CDR3: CASSQHRERIRSPLHF; DNA: TGTGCCAGCAGCCAACACCGGGAGAGGATACGGTCACCCCTCCACTTT
J: TRBJ2-1; D: TRBD1; V: TRBV5-1; size: -; CDR3: CASSLEGQDYNEQFF; DNA: TGCGCCAGCAGCTTGGAAGGACAGGATTACAATGAGCAGTTCTTC